These 14 T cell receptor beta chains came from one sample sequenced in a study of blood T cell repertoires in COVID-19. TCRdb keeps only in-frame clones here, not all; method: immunoSEQ multiplex PCR. Of 200,000 or so clones in the sample, around 80% were seen once. Sequencing was carried out using PBMCs or T cells enriched from blood (not recorded which). All receptors derive from a middle-aged woman with acute COVID-19.

The chain combines TRBV10-3 with TRBJ2-1; D uncertain. V lost 2 bases, J lost 5 bases, and 4 bases lay in between. Germline V gene lookup returns CDR1 ENHRY and CDR2 SYGVKD. This CDR3 contains 12 residues. The CDR3 nucleotides are TGTGCCATCAGTGAGGGCAACAATGAGCAGTTCTTC. This codes for CAISEGNNEQFF.

The chain combines TRBV11-3 with TRBJ1-6, with a weak D call TRBD1 (5 bases). The germline V gene has CDR1 SGHNT and CDR2 YENEEA. This CDR3 region has 14 residues. Trimming shortened V by 5 bases and J by 6 bases, and 11 bases separated the two germline ends. CDR3 protein: CASSAGFPNSPLHF. CDR3 sequence (DNA): TGTGCCAGCAGCGCAGGGTTTCCTAATTCACCCCTCCACTTT.

The V and J genes are TRBV5-5 and TRBJ1-3; D ambiguous. Trimming took 0 bases from V and 0 from J, leaving 7 bases between them. Germline loops: CDR1 SGHKS, CDR2 YYEKEE (reference sequence). CDR3 length: 15 amino acids. CDR3 DNA sequence: TGTGCCAGCAGCTTGGACAGTCACTCTGGAAACACCATATATTTT. This codes for CASSLDSHSGNTIYF.

The rearrangement links TRBV19 to TRBJ2-2; 9 nucleotides align to TRBD1. V lost 10 bases and J lost 4; bases outside the gene matches: 10. Per the germline V gene, CDR1 is LNHDA and CDR2 is SQIVND (reference sequence). This CDR3 is built from 15 residues. The CDR3 DNA reads TGTGCCACCTATACCGGGACAGGGAGCACCGGGGAGCTGTTTTTT. This sequence encodes CATYTGTGSTGELFF.

The chain employs TRBV9 and TRBJ1-2; 8 bases map to TRBD1. The length of the CDR3 is 13 residues. With V trimmed by 1 base and J by 8 bases, 4 bases remained unmatched. Germline V gene sequence: CDR1 SGDLS, CDR2 YYNGEE. DNA for the CDR3: TGTGCCAGCAGCGTAAACAGGGGGGACGGCTACACCTTC. Amino acid sequence: CASSVNRGDGYTF.

This chain connects TRBV28 to TRBJ1-2; TRBD1 aligns across 10 bases. The CDR3 consists of 14 residues. Germline assignment: CDR1 MDHEN and CDR2 SYDVKM. V dropped 6 bases and J dropped 4; count of bases not matched to a gene: 5. CDR3 in DNA: TGTGCCAGCAGCCGACGGGACAGGGGCTATGGCTACACCTTC. Its protein product is CASSRRDRGYGYTF.

The chain recombines TRBV7-2 with TRBJ2-5; D possibly corresponds to TRBD2 (6 bases). Germline CDR1 SGHTA, CDR2 FQGNSA. The germline V and J ends were trimmed by 4 bases and 2 bases, with 14 bases remaining between them. CDR3 length: 15 residues. The CDR3 DNA reads TGTGCCAGCAGCTCATACTCTAGCGTACAAGAGACCCAGTACTTC. Its protein is CASSSYSSVQETQYF.

The genes are TRBV6-1 and TRBJ1-1; D is possibly TRBD1 (5 bases). CDR3 length: 13 amino acids. The germline V gene has CDR1 MNHNS and CDR2 SASEGT. The V end was cut by 2 bases, the J end by 5 bases, with 9 bases between. The CDR3 here is CASSEKGLTEAFF. DNA of the CDR3: TGTGCCAGCAGTGAAAAGGGGTTGACTGAAGCTTTCTTT.

The chain has TRBV4-1 and TRBJ2-4, with D perhaps matching TRBD1 (5 bases). Deletions cut 1 base from V and 8 bases from J, with 15 bases between. In germline, CDR1 is MGHRA, CDR2 YSYEKL. The length of the CDR3 is 15 residues. CDR3 in amino acids: CASSQVRLEGDIQYF. The CDR3 region has the DNA TGCGCCAGCAGCCAAGTTAGGCTAGAAGGGGACATTCAGTACTTC.

The CDR3 loop reads CASSLQRDYNEQFF. CDR3 in DNA: TGTGCCAGCAGCTTGCAGCGGGATTACAATGAGCAGTTCTTC. V and J are TRBV7-2 and TRBJ2-1; 7 bases agree with TRBD2. J was trimmed by 4 bases and V by 3 bases; bases with no gene match: 3. Per germline, CDR1 SGHTA and CDR2 FQGNSA. The CDR3 length is 14 residues.

The chain is built from TRBV9 and TRBJ2-3; 11 positions match TRBD2. Germline V lookup: CDR1 SGDLS, CDR2 YYNGEE. V gave up 3 bases and J gave up 9 bases; unmatched junction bases: 12. The CDR3 is made up of 16 amino acids. CDR3 nucleotide sequence: TGTGCCAGCAGCGCCTCGACTAGCGGGGCCCTAGGGACGCAGTATTTT. Translation: CASSASTSGALGTQYF.

The chain joins TRBV11-2 to TRBJ1-3; 9 bases map to TRBD1. J was trimmed by 2 bases and V by 5 bases; bases with no gene match: 4. The CDR3 spans 15 residues. Germline CDR1 is SGHAT and CDR2 is FQNNGV. DNA of the CDR3: TGTGCCAGCAGCACCCGGGACAGGGCTGGAAACACCATATATTTT. It translates to CASSTRDRAGNTIYF. The full variable domain, rest sourced from reference TRBV11-2 and TRBJ1-3, is EAGVAQSPRYKIIEKRQSVAFWCNPISGHATLYWYQQILGQGPKLLIQFQNNGVVDDSQLPKDRFSAERLKGVDSTLKIQPAKLEDSAVYLCASSTRDRAGNTIYFGEGSWLTVV.

The chain couples TRBV18 to TRBJ1-1, with 8 bases lining up with TRBD1. The CDR3 runs 15 residues. With V trimmed by 5 bases and J by 0 bases, 5 bases remained unmatched. Germline CDR1 is KGHSH and CDR2 is LQKENI. The CDR3: CASSSDRGLNTEAFF. CDR3 DNA: TGTGCCAGCTCATCCGACAGGGGATTGAACACTGAAGCTTTCTTT.

The CDR3 sequence: CASKRGGSKNTGELFF. DNA of the CDR3: TGTGCCAGCAAGCGGGGCGGGAGTAAGAACACCGGGGAGCTGTTTTTT. The rearrangement uses TRBV2 and TRBJ2-2, with 7 bases fitting TRBD2. The V gene end was trimmed by 7 bases and the J gene end by 1 base; junction bases not matched to a gene: 9. The CDR3 sequence is 16 residues long. Germline V gives CDR1 SNHLY, CDR2 FYNNEI.